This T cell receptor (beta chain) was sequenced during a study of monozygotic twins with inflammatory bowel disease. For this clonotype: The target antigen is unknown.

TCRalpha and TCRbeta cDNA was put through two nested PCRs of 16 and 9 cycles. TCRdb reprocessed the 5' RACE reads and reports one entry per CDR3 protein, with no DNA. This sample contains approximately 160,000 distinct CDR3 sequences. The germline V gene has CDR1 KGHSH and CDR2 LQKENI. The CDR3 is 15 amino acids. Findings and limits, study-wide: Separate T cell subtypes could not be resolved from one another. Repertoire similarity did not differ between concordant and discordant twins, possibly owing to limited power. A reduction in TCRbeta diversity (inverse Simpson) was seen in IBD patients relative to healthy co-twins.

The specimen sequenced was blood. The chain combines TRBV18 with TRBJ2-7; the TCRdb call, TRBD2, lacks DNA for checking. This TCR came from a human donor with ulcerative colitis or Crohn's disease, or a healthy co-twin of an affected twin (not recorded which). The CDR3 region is CASSPKLAGKDEQYF.